The sequence of this TCR beta chain was determined in a study of T cell responses to AZD1222 COVID-19 vaccine. CDR1 and CDR2 from the germline V gene are MNHEY and SVGAGI. The V end was cut by 0 bases, the J end by 0 bases, with 5 bases between. This CDR3 has 14 residues. The repertoire was sequenced with immunoSEQ multiplex PCR; TCRdb's copy has only in-frame clones and lacks some. The repertoire has approximately 60,000 clones, 76% of them found once; the top ten carry more than 12%. This clonotype originated in an adult in good health. V and J are TRBV6-5 and TRBJ2-5, with D unresolved. The input for sequencing was peripheral blood, taken on day 0 of AZD1222 vaccination. The CDR3 loop is CASSYSQNQETQYF. The CDR3 DNA is TGTGCCAGCAGTTACTCGCAGAACCAAGAGACCCAGTACTTC.